The text below deals with one T cell receptor (beta chain). Its antigen remains unknown. This CDR3 spans 17 amino acids. The V gene end was trimmed by 4 bases and the J gene end by 0 bases; junction bases not matched to a gene: 11. Germline CDR1 and CDR2: SGHRS and YFSETQ. This sample was included in a study of cytomegalovirus exposure and HLA in healthy donors. Study-wide points: Common viral pathogens seemed, in a later analysis, to connect with several of the most significant clusters.

PCR involved 60 Vbeta and 13 Jbeta primers. The protocol was immunoSEQ multiplex PCR, while the TCRdb copy is restricted to in-frame clones and leaves out a portion. The sample data list 150,000 to 200,000 clones. The source material was PBMCs. J is TRBJ2-7 and V is TRBV5-1; the match to TRBD2 covers 9 bases. The sequence derives from a man in his thirties or forties in good health and CMV-seronegative. The CDR3 loop is CASSPSLAGESSYEQYF. In nucleotides, the CDR3 is TGCGCCAGCAGCCCATCATTAGCGGGAGAGAGCTCCTACGAGCAGTACTTC.